This T cell receptor beta chain was sequenced in a study of CD8+ T cells in alopecia areata. Study overall: Tofacitinib ran 6 to 18 months, followed by 6 months off drug.

Treatment defined: oral pan-JAK inhibitor, 5-10 mg twice daily. Findings and caveats of the study: Lesional tissue from the scalp (especially in alopecia totalis/universalis) showed higher clonality than normal scalp. Uncertain still, given a single nonresponder, is whether baseline CD8+ expansion links to response.

The germline V gene has CDR1 LNHDA and CDR2 SQIVND (reference sequence). V was shortened by 7 bases and J by 2 bases, with 13 bases between the two germline ends. This CDR3 has 14 residues. cDNA prepared by RNA extraction and subsequent reverse transcription served as the template for sequencing. Sequenced by immunoSEQ multiplex PCR; TCRdb stores in-frame clones only, minus some. The table lists about 76,000 clones, 66% of them singletons. As for this clone: The antigen is undetermined.

Sequences were derived from CD8+ T cells sorted from blood, sampled at week 24, from a patient treated with tofacitinib. This sequence joins TRBV19 and TRBJ2-3; TRBD2 is a possible D gene (5 bases). The TCR was taken from a human donor with alopecia areata. The CDR3 is CASTPGWSTDTQYF. In DNA form, the CDR3 reads TGTGCCAGTACCCCGGGGTGGTCCACAGATACGCAGTATTTT.